This T cell receptor beta chain was identified in a study of T cell repertoires in ileal Crohn's disease (dated by TCRdb to between 2018 and 2021). Describing the broader study: Median disease duration was approximately 8 years, and roughly 35% of patients were identified as active smokers at the time of surgery. Every patient underwent surgery because of a complication, which was stricturing disease in around 61% of cases and penetrating disease in about 39%. Roughly half of the patients were given postoperative therapy, with under 13 receiving thiopurines and 15 to 20 receiving anti-TNF agents. M6 samples were neoterminal ileum biopsies taken at postoperative colonoscopy. The TCR repertoire was analysed in approximately 61 patients with Crohn's disease drawn from a prospective multicentre cohort. Running in parallel with the study was a multicentre cohort set up to find predictors of early endoscopic recurrence following ileocolonic resection. Endoscopic postoperative recurrence was defined by a Rutgeerts score above i0. A total of 170 or so mucosal samples from roughly 50 patients were sequenced, with samples obtained at several locations on the surgical specimen and at postoperative endoscopy. What the authors observed across the whole study: Compared with CD4 T cells, sorted CD8 T cells held more high-frequency clones, which suggests that the mucosal expansions were mostly CD8. A significantly higher proportion of clonal expansions was observed in active smokers at surgery than in non-smokers (approximately 26% vs 20%, p=0.02). Only a subgroup of patients, of unstated size, had mucosal CD4 and CD8 T cells sorted and sequenced. Higher percentages of high-frequency clones at the time of surgery were linked to endoscopic recurrence, and every patient with clonality above 26.8% (18/57) had recurrence. The timing of postoperative endoscopy varied within the first year after surgery, and the median delay was around 6.9 months.

Explained via the paper, the time point label denotes: neoterminal ileum biopsy at postoperative endoscopy, about 6 months after surgery. Adults with ileal or ileocolonic Crohn's disease for whom ileocolonic resection was indicated were considered eligible. Whole ileal mucosal biopsies were stored frozen at -80°C before DNA extraction. Genomic DNA was isolated from frozen whole biopsies using a TRizol-based method, and the DNA was quantified with a NanoDrop 2000 spectrophotometer. Note on this clone: Its antigen remains undetermined. The record has no base qualities; no much larger clone is one base away.

Five hundred nanograms of biopsy DNA per sample were submitted for commercial TCRB immunosequencing. CDR3 regions were amplified from genomic DNA by Adaptive Biotechnology using a two-step, amplification bias-controlled multiplex PCR. In the first PCR, primers covered every V and J gene segment, and in the second PCR, barcodes and Illumina adapters were added. CDR3 libraries were sequenced using an Illumina instrument. As for the authors' bioinformatics: The analysis used both the pipelines supplied by the vendor and custom analysis of the raw data in R/Bioconductor with R version 3.3.0. Clonality, which ranges from 0 to 1, was calculated as the inverse of the normalised Shannon entropy across all productive clones. High-frequency clones were defined as the repertoire share of the top 100 clones, retaining only clones passing a 95% confidence test. Repertoire diversity was measured with the Simpson index, and overlap between samples was measured with the Morisita-Horn index. What TCRdb holds here is the immuneACCESS table cut down to in-frame rearrangements. Part of the clones is not present; checked against another copy, under half of the missing clones reflect an unresolved V gene, and the others are unexplained. From that table come the V and J calls and clone size; the DNA was used to work out D and trimming. For this sample there are around 4,500 clones; about 82% appear just once. The ten largest clones represent 4.3% of the sample.

Sequencing used ileal tissue. The sequence derives from an adult with Crohn's disease.

At the DNA level, the sequence is TGTGCCACGGTGGAGGGGAGCTCCTACGAGCAGTACTTC. Its translation reads: CATVEGSSYEQYF. In this chain, TRBV6-9 is recombined with TRBJ2-7, with TRBD2 tentatively as D gene (6 bases match). A distance of 13 bases separates the germline ends of V and J, which lose 10 bases and 0 bases respectively. CDR1 and CDR2, looked up from the germline V gene, are MNHGY and SVAAGI. CDR3 length: 13 amino acids, cysteine to phenylalanine. Just CDR3 DNA is preserved here, 39 bases in frame from base 1.